A single sample gave rise to the 9 T cell receptor beta chains below, sequenced in a study of T cell responses to AZD1222 COVID-19 vaccine. Only in-frame clones appear in the TCRdb table, and some are missing; sequencing was by immunoSEQ multiplex PCR. The sample yields about 97,000 clones, about 88% seen once. This specimen was peripheral blood, taken on day 0 of AZD1222 vaccination. The origin of the receptors is an adult in good health.

This chain connects TRBV4-1 to TRBJ1-5; a possible D gene is TRBD1 (5 bases). V was pared by 0 bases and J by 6 bases, with 9 bases between. The CDR3 totals 14 residues. Germline V gene lookup returns CDR1 MGHRA and CDR2 YSYEKL. For the CDR3, the DNA is TGCGCCAGCAGCCAAGATATGGGGGTTCAGCCCCAGCATTTT. Amino acids: CASSQDMGVQPQHF.

This chain's CDR3 is CASSPGGSGAKRSYNEQFF. CDR3 nucleotides: TGTGCCAGCAGCCCGGGGGGTAGCGGGGCGAAACGTAGCTACAATGAGCAGTTCTTC. The chain employs TRBV7-2 and TRBJ2-1, with 8 bases fitting TRBD2. Germline V CDR1 and CDR2: SGHTA, FQGNSA. With 5 bases clipped from V and 3 bases from J, the junction kept 18 bases outside the gene matches. This CDR3 comprises 19 residues.

This sequence joins TRBV5-5 and TRBJ2-7; D is perhaps TRBD1 or TRBD2 (5 bases each). CDR1 and CDR2 (germline): SGHKS, YYEKEE (reference sequence). V lost 2 bases, J lost 7 bases, and 13 bases lay in between. CDR3 length: 13 residues. The CDR3 nucleotides are TGTGCCAGCAGCTTCCAGCCCGAGGGGGAGCAGTACTTC. Its protein product is CASSFQPEGEQYF.

This rearrangement joins TRBV3-1 (or the pseudogene TRBV3-2) to TRBJ1-6; maybe TRBD1 (5 bases). V dropped 0 bases and J dropped 8 bases, with 8 bases sitting between them. CDR1 and CDR2 (germline): LGHDT, YNNKEL (reference sequence). This CDR3 spans 14 amino acids. The CDR3 nucleotides read TGTGCCAGCAGCCAAGACAGGGTTTATTCACCCCTCCACTTT. It is translated as CASSQDRVYSPLHF.

This clone occurred once. The chain's CDR3 is CASSLLGVGQGLEQYF. Written as DNA, the CDR3 is TGTGCCAGCAGTTTACTAGGTGTGGGACAGGGTCTCGAGCAGTACTTC. The V and J genes are TRBV27 and TRBJ2-7; 9 positions agree with TRBD1. CDR1 MNHEY and CDR2 SMNVEV come from the germline V gene (reference sequence). The CDR3 sequence is 16 residues long. The V gene end was trimmed by 2 bases and the J gene end by 6 bases; junction bases not matched to a gene: 11.

The chain combines TRBV5-4 with TRBJ2-5, with D perhaps assigned TRBD1 or TRBD2 (5 bases each). With 5 bases removed from V and 4 bases from J, the gap between germline ends came to 9 bases. The CDR3 sequence is 12 residues long. Germline-derived CDR1 and CDR2 are SGHNT and YYREEE (reference sequence). DNA for the CDR3: TGTGCCAGCAGTCGGGGCGTAGAGACCCAGTACTTC. This codes for CASSRGVETQYF.

V and J are TRBV7-8 and TRBJ1-2; 8 positions agree with TRBD1. The CDR3 is made up of 15 amino acids. V lost 3 bases and J lost 0; bases outside the gene matches: 3. The germline gives CDR1 SGHVS, CDR2 FQNEAQ. CDR3 in DNA: TGTGCCAGCAGCTTCAGGGGGCTGGCTAACTATGGCTACACCTTC. This sequence encodes CASSFRGLANYGYTF.

This chain joins TRBV5-1 and TRBJ1-5; 8 bases match TRBD1. The length of the CDR3 is 15 residues. Germline trimming cut 0 bases from V and 6 bases from J; bases unmatched to any gene: 5. Germline loops: CDR1 SGHRS, CDR2 YFSETQ. The CDR3 nucleotides are TGCGCCAGCAGCTTGGACAGGGGGGAGGTTCAGCCCCAGCATTTT. Protein: CASSLDRGEVQPQHF.

This clone was seen more than once but under ten times. This sequence joins TRBV15 and TRBJ2-2, with 7 bases aligning to TRBD1. This CDR3 region has 14 residues. Trimming removed 5 bases from V and 7 bases from J; junction bases left unmatched: 7. Germline-derived CDR1 and CDR2 are LNHNV and YYDKDF (reference sequence). CDR3 loop: CATSGQAGGGELFF. The CDR3 nucleotides read TGTGCCACCAGCGGACAGGCGGGCGGCGGGGAGCTGTTTTTT.